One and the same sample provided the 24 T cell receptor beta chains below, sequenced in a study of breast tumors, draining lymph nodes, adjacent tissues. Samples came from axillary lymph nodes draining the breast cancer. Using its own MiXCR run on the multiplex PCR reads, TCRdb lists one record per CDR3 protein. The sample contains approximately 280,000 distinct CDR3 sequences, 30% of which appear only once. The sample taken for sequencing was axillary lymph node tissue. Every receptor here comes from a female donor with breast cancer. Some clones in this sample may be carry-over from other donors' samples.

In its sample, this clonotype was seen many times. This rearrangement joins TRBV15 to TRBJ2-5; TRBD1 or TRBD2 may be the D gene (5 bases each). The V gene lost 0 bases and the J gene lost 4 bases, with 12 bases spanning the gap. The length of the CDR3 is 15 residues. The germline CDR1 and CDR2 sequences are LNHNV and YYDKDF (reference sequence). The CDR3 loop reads CATSRERSGGETQYF. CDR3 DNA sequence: TGTGCCACCAGCAGAGAGCGGTCTGGGGGAGAGACCCAGTACTTC.

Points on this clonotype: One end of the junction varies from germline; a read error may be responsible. In DNA form, the CDR3 reads TGTGCCACCAGCAAACTAGCGGGAGAGCCACAGCATTTT. This sequence encodes CATSKLAGEPQHF. V and J are TRBV15 and TRBJ1-5; no clear D gene. This CDR3 region has 13 residues. Per the germline V gene, CDR1 is LNHNV and CDR2 is YYDKDF (reference sequence).

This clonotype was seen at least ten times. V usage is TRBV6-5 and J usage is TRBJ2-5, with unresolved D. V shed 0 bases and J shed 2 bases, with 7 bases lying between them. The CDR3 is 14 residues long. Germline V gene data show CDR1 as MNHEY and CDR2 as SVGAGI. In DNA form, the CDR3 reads TGTGCCAGCAGTTACTCAGAGCTTCAAGAGACCCAGTACTTC. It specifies CASSYSELQETQYF.

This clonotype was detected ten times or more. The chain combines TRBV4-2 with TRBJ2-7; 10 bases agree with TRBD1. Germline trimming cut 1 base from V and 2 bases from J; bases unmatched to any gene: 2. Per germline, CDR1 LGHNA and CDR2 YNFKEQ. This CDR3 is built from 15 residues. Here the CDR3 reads CASSQGQGAAYEQYF. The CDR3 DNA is TGTGCCAGCAGCCAAGGACAGGGGGCCGCCTACGAGCAGTACTTC.

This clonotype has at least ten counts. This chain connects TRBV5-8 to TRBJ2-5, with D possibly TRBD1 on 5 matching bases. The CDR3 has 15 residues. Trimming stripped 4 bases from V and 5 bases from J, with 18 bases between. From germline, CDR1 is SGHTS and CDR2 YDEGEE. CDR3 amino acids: CASSPFGQGDETQYF. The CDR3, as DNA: TGTGCCAGCAGCCCCTTCGGGCAGGGCGATGAGACCCAGTACTTC.

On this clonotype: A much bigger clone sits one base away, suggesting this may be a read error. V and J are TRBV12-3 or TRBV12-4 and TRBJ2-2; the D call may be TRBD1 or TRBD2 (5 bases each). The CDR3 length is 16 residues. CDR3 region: CASSFGQGGSPGEPFF. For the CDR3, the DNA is TGTGCCAGCAGTTTTGGGCAGGGTGGTTCCCCCGGGGAGCCGTTTTTT.

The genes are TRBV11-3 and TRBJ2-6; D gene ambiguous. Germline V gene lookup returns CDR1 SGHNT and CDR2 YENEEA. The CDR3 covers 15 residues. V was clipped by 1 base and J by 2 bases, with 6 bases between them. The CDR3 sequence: CASSLGVPGANVLTF. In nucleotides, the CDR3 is TGTGCCAGCAGCTTAGGGGTCCCTGGGGCCAACGTCCTGACTTTC.

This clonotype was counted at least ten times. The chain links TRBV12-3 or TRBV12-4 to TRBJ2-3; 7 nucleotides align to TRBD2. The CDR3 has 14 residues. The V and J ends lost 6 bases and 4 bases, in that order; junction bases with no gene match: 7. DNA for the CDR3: TGTGCCAGCAGGGACGGGAGGAGTCCAGATACGCAGTATTTT. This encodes CASRDGRSPDTQYF.

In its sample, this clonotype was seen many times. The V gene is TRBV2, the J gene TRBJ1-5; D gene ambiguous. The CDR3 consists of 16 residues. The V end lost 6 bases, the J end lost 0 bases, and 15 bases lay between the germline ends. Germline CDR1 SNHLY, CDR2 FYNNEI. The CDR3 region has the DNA TGTGCCAGCAGCGACCTGACAACCTATAGCAATCAGCCCCAGCATTTT. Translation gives CASSDLTTYSNQPQHF.

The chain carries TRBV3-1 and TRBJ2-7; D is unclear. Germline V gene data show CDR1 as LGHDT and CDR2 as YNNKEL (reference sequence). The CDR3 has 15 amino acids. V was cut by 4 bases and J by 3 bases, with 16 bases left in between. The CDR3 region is CASSPATNKIYEQYF. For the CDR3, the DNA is TGTGCCAGCAGCCCGGCGACCAACAAAATCTACGAGCAGTACTTC.

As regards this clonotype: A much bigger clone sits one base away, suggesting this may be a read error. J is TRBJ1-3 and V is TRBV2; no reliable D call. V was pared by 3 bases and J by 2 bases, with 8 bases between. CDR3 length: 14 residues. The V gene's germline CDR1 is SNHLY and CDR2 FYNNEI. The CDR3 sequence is CASSDADPGNTIYF. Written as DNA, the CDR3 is TGTGCCAGCAGTGACGCAGACCCTGGAAACACCATATATTTT.

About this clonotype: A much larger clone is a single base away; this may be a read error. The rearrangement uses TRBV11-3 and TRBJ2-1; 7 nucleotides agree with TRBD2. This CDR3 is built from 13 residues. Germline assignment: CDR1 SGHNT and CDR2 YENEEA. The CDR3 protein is CASDIAGHNGQFF. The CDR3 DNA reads TGTGCGTCGGACATAGCGGGCCACAATGGGCAGTTCTTC.

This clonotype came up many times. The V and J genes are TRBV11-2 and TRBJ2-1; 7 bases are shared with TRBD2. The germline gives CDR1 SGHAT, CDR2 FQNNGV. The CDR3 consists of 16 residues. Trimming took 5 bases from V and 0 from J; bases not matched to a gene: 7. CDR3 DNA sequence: TGTGCCAGCAGCCCTCTAGCGGAGAGCTCCTACAATGAGCAGTTCTTC. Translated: CASSPLAESSYNEQFF.

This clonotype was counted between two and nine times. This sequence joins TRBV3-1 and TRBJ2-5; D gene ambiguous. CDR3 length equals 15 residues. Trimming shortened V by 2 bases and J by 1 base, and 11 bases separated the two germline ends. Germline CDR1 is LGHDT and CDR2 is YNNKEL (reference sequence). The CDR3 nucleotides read TGTGCCAGCAGCCAATTAAGACGGGCCCAAGAGACCCAGTACTTC. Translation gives CASSQLRRAQETQYF.

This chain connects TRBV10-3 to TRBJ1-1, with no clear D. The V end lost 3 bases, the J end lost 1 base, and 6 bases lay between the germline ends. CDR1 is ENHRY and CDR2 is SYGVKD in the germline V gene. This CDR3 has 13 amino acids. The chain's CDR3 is CAISEPENTEAFF. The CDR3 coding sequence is TGTGCCATCAGTGAACCCGAGAACACTGAAGCTTTCTTT.

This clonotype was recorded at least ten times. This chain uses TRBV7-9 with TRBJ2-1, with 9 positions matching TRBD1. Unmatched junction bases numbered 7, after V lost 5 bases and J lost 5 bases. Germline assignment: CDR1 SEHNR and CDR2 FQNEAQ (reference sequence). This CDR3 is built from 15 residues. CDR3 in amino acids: CASSPGDREDNEQFF. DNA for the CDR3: TGTGCCAGCAGCCCAGGGGACAGGGAAGACAATGAGCAGTTCTTC.

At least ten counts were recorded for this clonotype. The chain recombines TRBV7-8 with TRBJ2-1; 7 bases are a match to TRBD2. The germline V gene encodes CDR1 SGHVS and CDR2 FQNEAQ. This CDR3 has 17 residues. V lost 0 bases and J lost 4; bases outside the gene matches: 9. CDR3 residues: CASSLALRREYYNEQFF. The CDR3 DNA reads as TGTGCCAGCAGCTTAGCGCTGAGGCGGGAGTATTACAATGAGCAGTTCTTC. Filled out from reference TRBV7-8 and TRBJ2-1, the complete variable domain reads GAGVSQSPRYKVAKRGQDVALRCDPISGHVSLFWYQQALGQGPEFLTYFQNEAQLDKSGLPSDRFFAERPEGSVSTLKIQRTQQEDSAVYLCASSLALRREYYNEQFFGPGTRLTVL.

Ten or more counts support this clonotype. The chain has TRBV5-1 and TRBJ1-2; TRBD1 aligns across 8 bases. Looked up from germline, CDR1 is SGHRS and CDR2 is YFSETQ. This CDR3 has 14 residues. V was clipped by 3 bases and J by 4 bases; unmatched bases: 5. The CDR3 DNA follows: TGCGCCAGCAGCTCGGACAGGGCTATCTATGGCTACACCTTC. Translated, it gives CASSSDRAIYGYTF.

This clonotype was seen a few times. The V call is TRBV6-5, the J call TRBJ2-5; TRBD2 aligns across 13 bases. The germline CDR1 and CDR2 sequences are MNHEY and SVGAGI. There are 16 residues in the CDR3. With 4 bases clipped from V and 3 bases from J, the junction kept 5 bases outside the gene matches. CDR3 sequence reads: CASSFPGLAGKETQYF. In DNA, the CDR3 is TGTGCCAGCAGTTTCCCGGGACTAGCGGGAAAAGAGACCCAGTACTTC.

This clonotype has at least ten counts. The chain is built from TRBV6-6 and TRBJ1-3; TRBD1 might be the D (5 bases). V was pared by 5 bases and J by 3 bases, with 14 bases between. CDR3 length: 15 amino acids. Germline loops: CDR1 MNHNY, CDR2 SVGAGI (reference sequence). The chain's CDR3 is CASSPKGVFGNTIYF. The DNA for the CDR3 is TGTGCCAGCAGTCCCAAAGGGGTTTTTGGAAACACCATATATTTT.

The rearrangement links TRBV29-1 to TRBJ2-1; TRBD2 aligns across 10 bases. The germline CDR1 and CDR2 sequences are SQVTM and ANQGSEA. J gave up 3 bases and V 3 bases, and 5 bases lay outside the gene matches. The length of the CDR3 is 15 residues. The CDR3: CSVESPSGSYNEQFF. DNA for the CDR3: TGCAGCGTTGAGTCGCCTAGCGGGAGCTACAATGAGCAGTTCTTC.

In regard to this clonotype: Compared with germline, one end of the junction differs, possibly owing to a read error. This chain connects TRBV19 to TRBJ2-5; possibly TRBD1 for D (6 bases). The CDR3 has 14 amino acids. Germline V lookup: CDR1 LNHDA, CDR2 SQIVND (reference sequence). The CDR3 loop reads CASNTGLNTETQCF. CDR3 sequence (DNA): TGTGCCAGTAATACAGGGCTTAATACGGAGACCCAGTGCTTC.

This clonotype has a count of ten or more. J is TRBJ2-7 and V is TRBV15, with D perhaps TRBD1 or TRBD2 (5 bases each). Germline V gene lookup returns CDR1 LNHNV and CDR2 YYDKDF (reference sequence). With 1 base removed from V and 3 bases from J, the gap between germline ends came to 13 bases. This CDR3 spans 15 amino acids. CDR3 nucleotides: TGTGCCACCAGCAGAGCCGGGACCACCGACTACGAGCAGTACTTC. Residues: CATSRAGTTDYEQYF.

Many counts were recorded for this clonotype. The CDR3 loop is CASSVPSGQSNQPQHF. For the CDR3, the DNA is TGTGCCAGCAGCGTACCTTCGGGACAGAGCAATCAGCCCCAGCATTTT. V and J are TRBV2 and TRBJ1-5, with TRBD1 matching over 7 bases. Unmatched junction bases numbered 9, after V lost 6 bases and J lost 1 base. The CDR3 consists of 16 residues. The germline V gene encodes CDR1 SNHLY and CDR2 FYNNEI. Full variable domain (remainder filled in from reference TRBV2 and TRBJ1-5): EPEVTQTPSHQVTQMGQEVILRCVPISNHLYFYWYRQILGQKVEFLVSFYNNEISEKSEIFDDQFSVERPDGSNFTLKIRSTKLEDSAMYFCASSVPSGQSNQPQHFGDGTRLSIL.